The rows below give T cell receptor beta chains drawn from one sample of a study of T cells in Graves' hyperthyroidism and ophthalmopathy. One entry per CDR3 protein, called by TCRdb with MiXCR from the multiplex PCR reads. The table includes 450,000 to 700,000 distinct CDR3 sequences, 35% to 55% detected once. The material sequenced was peripheral blood or thyroid tissue (not recorded which). These receptors were obtained from an adult woman with Graves' disease, either hyperthyroidism or ophthalmopathy (not recorded which). Each CDR3 is given with its conserved first and last residue. Fields, in order: J gene, clone size, CDR3 length, V gene, D gene, CDR3 protein, CDR3 DNA. The D gene is left open where the match is weak. Part of the rows lack a size; the others show once, few, many or a class for expanded clones.

J gene: TRBJ1-5; clone size: few; CDR3 length: 14; V gene: TRBV20-1; D gene: TRBD1; CDR3 protein: CSARTGQGNQPQHF; CDR3 DNA: TGCAGTGCTAGAACGGGACAGGGGAATCAGCCCCAGCATTTT
J gene: TRBJ2-2; clone size: .; CDR3 length: 13; V gene: TRBV4-2; D gene: .; CDR3 protein: CASSPVDTGELFF; CDR3 DNA: TGTGCCAGCAGCCCAGTGGACACCGGGGAGCTGTTTTTT
J gene: TRBJ1-2; clone size: many; CDR3 length: 13; V gene: TRBV10-3; D gene: TRBD1; CDR3 protein: CAIRGQGPYGYTF; CDR3 DNA: TGTGCCATCAGGGGACAGGGTCCCTATGGCTACACCTTC
J gene: TRBJ2-3; clone size: .; CDR3 length: 14; V gene: TRBV20-1; D gene: TRBD1; CDR3 protein: CSAQRDREGDTQYF; CDR3 DNA: TGCAGTGCGCAACGGGACAGGGAGGGTGATACGCAGTATTTT
J gene: TRBJ1-6; clone size: .; CDR3 length: 14; V gene: TRBV10-1; D gene: TRBD1; CDR3 protein: CASQGTDPNSPLHF; CDR3 DNA: TGCGCCAGCCAGGGGACAGATCCTAATTCACCCCTCCACTTT
J gene: TRBJ1-2; clone size: .; CDR3 length: 13; V gene: TRBV7-9; D gene: .; CDR3 protein: CASSTGPVYGYTF; CDR3 DNA: TGTGCCAGCAGCACCGGACCCGTCTATGGCTACACCTTC
J gene: TRBJ1-6; clone size: .; CDR3 length: 14; V gene: TRBV14; D gene: .; CDR3 protein: CASVADYYNSPLHF; CDR3 DNA: TGTGCCAGCGTAGCGGATTACTATAATTCACCCCTCCACTTT
J gene: TRBJ2-7; clone size: .; CDR3 length: 21; V gene: TRBV7-2; D gene: .; CDR3 protein: CASSPDSQDPPRVGEAYEQYF; CDR3 DNA: TGTGCCAGCAGTCCTGACAGCCAAGATCCACCCCGTGTGGGGGAGGCCTACGAGCAGTACTTC
J gene: TRBJ2-2; clone size: .; CDR3 length: 16; V gene: TRBV9; D gene: .; CDR3 protein: CASSGSPFGGHGELFF; CDR3 DNA: TGTGCCAGCAGCGGATCCCCCTTTGGAGGTCACGGGGAGCTGTTTTTT
J gene: TRBJ1-1; clone size: .; CDR3 length: 17; V gene: TRBV19; D gene: .; CDR3 protein: CASSIGSVHPGNTEAFF; CDR3 DNA: TGTGCCAGTAGTATCGGTAGCGTCCACCCCGGGAACACTGAAGCTTTCTTT
J gene: TRBJ2-5; clone size: .; CDR3 length: 10; V gene: TRBV29-1; D gene: .; CDR3 protein: CSVGGQTQYF; CDR3 DNA: TGCAGCGTTGGCGGGCAGACCCAGTACTTC
J gene: TRBJ1-2; clone size: .; CDR3 length: 15; V gene: TRBV7-2; D gene: TRBD1; CDR3 protein: CASSRDRGQNGGYTF; CDR3 DNA: TGTGCCAGCAGCCGCGACAGGGGCCAAAACGGTGGCTACACCTTC
J gene: TRBJ1-2; clone size: .; CDR3 length: 13; V gene: TRBV20-1; D gene: TRBD1; CDR3 protein: CSAARDRFYGYTF; CDR3 DNA: TGCAGTGCCGCACGGGACAGATTCTATGGCTACACCTTC
J gene: TRBJ2-7; clone size: .; CDR3 length: 18; V gene: TRBV29-1; D gene: TRBD1; CDR3 protein: CSVESREPGQASSYEQYF; CDR3 DNA: TGCAGCGTTGAATCCCGAGAACCCGGACAGGCGAGCTCCTACGAGCAGTACTTC
J gene: TRBJ2-6; clone size: few; CDR3 length: 16; V gene: TRBV25-1; D gene: TRBD2; CDR3 protein: CASSELAGSGANVLTF; CDR3 DNA: TGTGCCAGCAGTGAACTAGCGGGCTCCGGGGCCAACGTCCTGACTTTC
J gene: TRBJ1-5; clone size: .; CDR3 length: 10; V gene: TRBV29-1; D gene: .; CDR3 protein: CSVVVQPQHF; CDR3 DNA: TGCAGCGTTGTTGTTCAGCCCCAGCATTTT
J gene: TRBJ2-1; clone size: once; CDR3 length: 14; V gene: TRBV28; D gene: .; CDR3 protein: CASLESGNSYEQFF; CDR3 DNA: TGTGCCAGCCTAGAATCGGGTAACTCCTACGAGCAGTTCTTC
J gene: TRBJ1-3; clone size: .; CDR3 length: 15; V gene: TRBV7-9; D gene: .; CDR3 protein: CASSPDTSSGNTIYF; CDR3 DNA: TGTGCCAGCAGTCCTGACACGAGCTCTGGAAACACCATATATTTT
J gene: TRBJ2-2; clone size: many; CDR3 length: 19; V gene: TRBV7-9; D gene: TRBD2; CDR3 protein: CASSYPGLAVDANTGELFF; CDR3 DNA: TGTGCCAGCAGCTACCCGGGACTAGCGGTTGACGCGAACACCGGGGAGCTGTTTTTT
J gene: TRBJ2-1; clone size: few; CDR3 length: 13; V gene: TRBV24-1; D gene: .; CDR3 protein: CATSDRGGNEQFF; CDR3 DNA: TGTGCCACCAGTGACAGGGGCGGTAATGAGCAGTTCTTC
J gene: TRBJ2-7; clone size: many; CDR3 length: 14; V gene: TRBV20-1; D gene: TRBD2; CDR3 protein: CSARVGGRSYEQYF; CDR3 DNA: TGCAGTGCTAGAGTGGGCGGGAGATCCTACGAGCAGTACTTC
J gene: TRBJ2-7; clone size: many; CDR3 length: 15; V gene: TRBV29-1; D gene: .; CDR3 protein: CSVEDGSSGSYEQYF; CDR3 DNA: TGCAGCGTTGAAGATGGTAGTAGCGGCTCCTACGAGCAGTACTTC
J gene: TRBJ1-2; clone size: many; CDR3 length: 13; V gene: TRBV20-1; D gene: .; CDR3 protein: CSARDAEKRGYTF; CDR3 DNA: TGCAGTGCTAGAGATGCCGAAAAGCGTGGCTACACCTTC
J gene: TRBJ2-5; clone size: .; CDR3 length: 15; V gene: TRBV7-2; D gene: .; CDR3 protein: CASSYLWGSQETQYF; CDR3 DNA: TGTGCCAGCAGCTACCTCTGGGGGTCCCAAGAGACCCAGTACTTC
J gene: TRBJ1-2; clone size: few; CDR3 length: 13; V gene: TRBV18; D gene: .; CDR3 protein: CASSATSSHGYTF; CDR3 DNA: TGTGCCAGCTCAGCAACATCTTCACATGGCTACACCTTC
J gene: TRBJ1-2; clone size: many; CDR3 length: 17; V gene: TRBV7-9; D gene: TRBD1; CDR3 protein: CASSPTTGAEANYGYTF; CDR3 DNA: TGTGCCAGCAGCCCTACCACAGGGGCGGAAGCTAACTATGGCTACACCTTC
J gene: TRBJ2-7; clone size: .; CDR3 length: 14; V gene: TRBV20-1; D gene: .; CDR3 protein: CSAPDGTAGYEQYF; CDR3 DNA: TGCAGTGCCCCGGACGGGACAGCGGGGTACGAGCAGTACTTC
J gene: TRBJ2-5; clone size: .; CDR3 length: 15; V gene: TRBV7-9; D gene: TRBD2; CDR3 protein: CASSLGGTSTETQYF; CDR3 DNA: TGTGCCAGCAGCTTAGGAGGGACTAGCACAGAGACCCAGTACTTC
J gene: TRBJ1-2; clone size: .; CDR3 length: 12; V gene: TRBV7-9; D gene: .; CDR3 protein: CAAGAGYYGYTF; CDR3 DNA: TGTGCCGCAGGGGCAGGGTACTATGGCTACACCTTC
J gene: TRBJ1-5; clone size: .; CDR3 length: 16; V gene: TRBV15; D gene: .; CDR3 protein: CATSRDFEGGHQPQHF; CDR3 DNA: TGTGCCACCAGCAGAGATTTTGAGGGGGGGCATCAGCCCCAGCATTTT
J gene: TRBJ1-6; clone size: many; CDR3 length: 14; V gene: TRBV2; D gene: .; CDR3 protein: CASSVQGTSSPLHF; CDR3 DNA: TGTGCCAGCAGTGTTCAGGGAACGAGTTCACCCCTCCACTTT
J gene: TRBJ2-7; clone size: .; CDR3 length: 15; V gene: TRBV7-9; D gene: .; CDR3 protein: CASSSTRGLGGEQYF; CDR3 DNA: TGTGCCAGCAGCTCCACCAGGGGTCTAGGAGGCGAGCAGTACTTC
J gene: TRBJ1-5; clone size: many; CDR3 length: 15; V gene: TRBV20-1; D gene: .; CDR3 protein: CSASPDTLSNQPQHF; CDR3 DNA: TGCAGTGCTAGCCCGGACACCCTTAGCAATCAGCCCCAGCATTTT
J gene: TRBJ1-5; clone size: many; CDR3 length: 15; V gene: TRBV24-1; D gene: .; CDR3 protein: CATSDSPGGGQPQHF; CDR3 DNA: TGTGCCACCAGTGATTCCCCGGGGGGCGGGCAGCCCCAGCATTTT
J gene: TRBJ2-2; clone size: many; CDR3 length: 12; V gene: TRBV5-5; D gene: .; CDR3 protein: CASTNLVGELFF; CDR3 DNA: TGTGCCAGCACCAACTTGGTCGGGGAGCTGTTTTTT
J gene: TRBJ2-7; clone size: many; CDR3 length: 13; V gene: TRBV20-1; D gene: TRBD1; CDR3 protein: CSAKQGAGYEQYF; CDR3 DNA: TGCAGTGCTAAACAGGGGGCGGGTTACGAGCAGTACTTC
J gene: TRBJ2-3; clone size: .; CDR3 length: 15; V gene: TRBV29-1; D gene: TRBD2; CDR3 protein: CSVEFQRERLDTQYF; CDR3 DNA: TGCAGCGTTGAGTTCCAGCGGGAGCGGTTAGATACGCAGTATTTT
J gene: TRBJ1-5; clone size: .; CDR3 length: 16; V gene: TRBV19; D gene: .; CDR3 protein: CASSIVGEENNQPQHF; CDR3 DNA: TGTGCCAGTAGTATAGTGGGGGAGGAGAACAATCAGCCCCAGCATTTT
J gene: TRBJ2-7; clone size: few; CDR3 length: 14; V gene: TRBV28; D gene: .; CDR3 protein: CATQSREAPYEQYF; CDR3 DNA: TGTGCCACCCAAAGTAGGGAGGCCCCCTACGAGCAGTACTTC
J gene: TRBJ1-1; clone size: .; CDR3 length: 15; V gene: TRBV7-8; D gene: .; CDR3 protein: CASSLEGPMNTEAFF; CDR3 DNA: TGTGCCAGCAGCTTAGAGGGACCCATGAACACTGAAGCTTTCTTT
J gene: TRBJ1-5; clone size: many; CDR3 length: 13; V gene: TRBV6-6; D gene: .; CDR3 protein: CASSYSSEQPQHF; CDR3 DNA: TGTGCCAGCAGTTACTCATCTGAGCAGCCCCAGCATTTT
J gene: TRBJ1-2; clone size: few; CDR3 length: 11; V gene: TRBV29-1; D gene: .; CDR3 protein: CSVESTASYTF; CDR3 DNA: TGCAGCGTTGAATCGACAGCCTCCTACACCTTC
J gene: TRBJ2-6; clone size: few; CDR3 length: 17; V gene: TRBV10-3; D gene: .; CDR3 protein: CATGSGRGASGANVLTF; CDR3 DNA: TGTGCGACCGGGTCGGGCAGGGGGGCATCTGGGGCCAACGTCCTGACTTTC
J gene: TRBJ2-7; clone size: few; CDR3 length: 12; V gene: TRBV29-1; D gene: .; CDR3 protein: CSVVSDSYEQYF; CDR3 DNA: TGCAGCGTTGTAAGCGACTCCTACGAGCAGTACTTC
J gene: TRBJ1-6; clone size: .; CDR3 length: 15; V gene: TRBV4-1; D gene: .; CDR3 protein: CASSQDGQGGSPLHF; CDR3 DNA: TGCGCCAGCAGCCAAGATGGCCAGGGAGGCTCACCCCTCCACTTT
J gene: TRBJ2-7; clone size: many; CDR3 length: 15; V gene: TRBV5-1; D gene: TRBD2; CDR3 protein: CASSLTGLAGVKQYF; CDR3 DNA: TGCGCCAGCAGCTTGACTGGGCTAGCGGGAGTGAAGCAGTACTTC
J gene: TRBJ2-7; clone size: many; CDR3 length: 14; V gene: TRBV7-9; D gene: .; CDR3 protein: CASSKPDSSYEQYF; CDR3 DNA: TGTGCCAGCAGCAAGCCGGACAGCTCCTACGAGCAGTACTTC
J gene: TRBJ2-7; clone size: .; CDR3 length: 14; V gene: TRBV9; D gene: .; CDR3 protein: CASSVGAGWYEQYF; CDR3 DNA: TGTGCCAGCAGCGTAGGGGCAGGGTGGTACGAGCAGTACTTC
J gene: TRBJ1-1; clone size: .; CDR3 length: 14; V gene: TRBV28; D gene: .; CDR3 protein: CASSLSRITLEAFF; CDR3 DNA: TGTGCCAGCAGTTTATCCAGGATTACACTTGAAGCTTTCTTT
J gene: TRBJ1-6; clone size: few; CDR3 length: 15; V gene: TRBV4-2; D gene: .; CDR3 protein: CASSREPGWASPLHF; CDR3 DNA: TGTGCCAGCAGCCGAGAGCCCGGATGGGCTTCACCCCTCCACTTT
J gene: TRBJ2-6; clone size: .; CDR3 length: 15; V gene: TRBV9; D gene: TRBD2; CDR3 protein: CASSLNGLADYVLTF; CDR3 DNA: TGTGCCAGCAGCTTGAATGGGCTAGCGGACTACGTCCTGACTTTC